This T cell receptor (beta chain) was identified in a study of blood T cell repertoires in COVID-19. Study overall: Sources were T cells, B-cell-depleted T cells, or PBMCs; the material itself was cDNA or gDNA.

This CDR3 is built from 14 residues. Germline assignment: CDR1 MNHEY and CDR2 SMNVEV (reference sequence). Trimming took off 3 bases at V and 1 base at J, with 9 bases between the two ends. During active infection, Seattle patients enrolled and were then monitored through disease. Per the authors' pipeline: The authors estimated nucleated cell counts from reference gene primer amplification. Assay: immunoSEQ multiplex PCR; the TCRdb copy retains only in-frame clones and omits some. The V and J calls and the clone size are those of that table, but D and trimming were determined from the DNA. Found here are 290,000 or so clones, 90% to 95% of them singletons; the top ten hold approximately 2%.

This TCR came from a woman aged 30 to 39 with COVID-19, enrolled during active disease. The chain links TRBV27 to TRBJ1-2, with TRBD1 as a possible D gene (5 bases). Sequences were obtained from peripheral blood. CDR3 bases: TGTGCCAGCAGTTTGGATAGGGGTAACTATGGCTACACCTTC. Translated, it gives CASSLDRGNYGYTF.